This record covers a single T cell receptor (beta chain). Its specificity is unknown. This CDR3 contains 15 residues. Germline CDR1 is GTSNPN and CDR2 is SVGIG (reference sequence). Reanalyzing the 5' RACE reads, TCRdb keeps one entry per CDR3 protein, without DNA. Reported are tens of thousands of distinct CDR3 sequences; the ten largest clones contain 60%. The data stem from a study of T cells expressing NK-cell markers. Study observations and caveats: About six donors showed dominant NKG2C+ clonotypes comprising about 1.0-7.5% of their CD8+ T cells.

This chain links TRBV30 with TRBJ1-5. The sequence came from a woman between 18 and 70 years old in good health. Sequencing was done on a sample of blood T cells: a sorted CD56 or NKG2C T cell subset, CD4+ or CD8+ T cells, or bulk PBMC T cells (not recorded which). The CDR3 here is CAWTHWEGTNQPQHF.